The 22 T cell receptor beta chains listed next were all sequenced from one sample in a study of a mutant IDH1 vaccine in newly diagnosed glioma. No antigen has been identified for these receptors. Documented time point: week 35, safety follow-up. Vaccination comprised doses that each held 300 ug of mutant IDH1 20-mer peptide, plus topical imiquimod. TCRdb keeps only in-frame clones here, not all; method: immunoSEQ multiplex PCR. The repertoire holds tens of thousands of clones, with 75% to 85% as singletons. The sequenced sample was PBMCs, obtained from a glioma patient whose treatment included an IDH1 peptide vaccine. These receptors all come from a middle-aged man with glioma.

The V and J genes are TRBV7-9 and TRBJ2-7; D unresolved. V lost 5 bases, J lost 6 bases, and 11 bases lay in between. The CDR3 contains 12 residues. The germline gives CDR1 SEHNR, CDR2 FQNEAQ (reference sequence). The CDR3 DNA sequence: TGTGCCAGCAGCCCCATCGAGGCCGAGCAGTACTTC. It yields the protein CASSPIEAEQYF.

This chain connects TRBV9 to TRBJ2-3, with TRBD2 as a possible D gene (5 bases). The CDR3 extends over 16 amino acids. Germline-derived CDR1 and CDR2 are SGDLS and YYNGEE. With 4 bases removed from V and 2 bases from J, the gap between germline ends came to 17 bases. CDR3 residues: CASSPGDGLNTDTQYF. CDR3 in DNA: TGTGCCAGCAGCCCCGGAGACGGACTTAACACAGATACGCAGTATTTT. Variable domain in full (rest from reference TRBV9 and TRBJ2-3): DSGVTQTPKHLITATGQRVTLRCSPRSGDLSVYWYQQSLDQGLQFLIQYYNGEERAKGNILERFSAQQFPDLHSELNLSSLELGDSALYFCASSPGDGLNTDTQYFGPGTRLTVL.

In its sample, this clone was seen a few times. The chain uses TRBV30 and TRBJ1-6, with D possibly TRBD1 on 6 matching bases. V was clipped by 3 bases and J by 7 bases, with 7 bases between them. CDR1 is GTSNPN and CDR2 is SVGIG in the germline V gene (reference sequence). There are 12 residues in the CDR3. The CDR3 sequence: CAWRGANSPLHF. Here the CDR3 DNA reads TGTGCCTGGAGGGGGGCCAATTCACCCCTCCACTTT.

The chain combines TRBV7-9 with TRBJ2-1; perhaps D is TRBD1 or TRBD2 (5 bases each). In germline, CDR1 is SEHNR, CDR2 FQNEAQ (reference sequence). The CDR3 is made up of 16 amino acids. Trimming left V 3 bases short and J 9 bases short, with 21 bases between. In DNA, the CDR3 is TGTGCCAGCAGCTTGTCAACTCGGGGCCAGGCACCTGAGCAGTTCTTC. Encoded protein: CASSLSTRGQAPEQFF.

Here the CDR3 DNA reads TGTGCCAGCACCCGAGGGGGGCAGGTTAATGAAAAACTGTTTTTT. It translates to CASTRGGQVNEKLFF. The gene calls are TRBV5-6 and TRBJ1-4, with TRBD1 as a possible D gene (6 bases). The CDR3 runs 15 residues. Germline CDR1 reads SGHDT; CDR2 reads YYEEEE. The V gene lost 6 bases and the J gene lost 4 bases, with 16 bases spanning the gap.

The V call is TRBV19, the J call TRBJ2-2, with 8 bases fitting TRBD1. This CDR3 is built from 15 residues. CDR1 is LNHDA and CDR2 is SQIVND in the germline V gene (reference sequence). V lost 5 bases, J lost 1 base, and 3 bases stayed unmatched. In nucleotides, the CDR3 is TGTGCCAGTAGTCCAGGACAGGGGAACACCGGGGAGCTGTTTTTT. It specifies CASSPGQGNTGELFF.

The chain joins TRBV7-2 to TRBJ2-7, with D unresolved. The CDR3 is made up of 16 amino acids. The germline CDR1 and CDR2 sequences are SGHTA and FQGNSA. The ends were cut back, 6 bases at V and 2 bases at J, with 20 bases in the middle. This CDR3 is CASSDISRFRAYEQYF. CDR3 DNA: TGTGCCAGCAGTGATATATCTCGCTTCCGGGCCTACGAGCAGTACTTC.

The chain couples TRBV21-1 to TRBJ2-5; the table gives TRBD2 as D, unverified against the DNA. TRBV21-1 is classified as a pseudogene. This CDR3 has 14 amino acids. DNA for the CDR3: TGTGCCAGCGGTCTGCCCGGGACTAGCGTGTTCGAGTACTTC. This gives the protein CASGLPGTSVFEYF.

The V gene is TRBV6-5, the J gene TRBJ1-2; TRBD1 matches at 10 bases. This CDR3 region has 16 residues. Trimming took 2 bases from V and 4 from J; bases not matched to a gene: 7. Per germline, CDR1 MNHEY and CDR2 SVGAGI. For the CDR3, the DNA is TGTGCCAGCAGTTACACCAGGACAGGGGGGAGCTATGGCTACACCTTC. Protein sequence: CASSYTRTGGSYGYTF.

J is TRBJ2-5 and V is TRBV2; possibly TRBD2 for D (5 bases). CDR3 length equals 15 residues. Germline V gene lookup returns CDR1 SNHLY and CDR2 FYNNEI. Trimming shortened V by 0 bases and J by 0 bases, and 8 bases separated the two germline ends. CDR3 sequence (DNA): TGTGCCAGCAGTGAAGCGCGGGCCGACCAAGAGACCCAGTACTTC. This gives the protein CASSEARADQETQYF.

V gene TRBV27 combines with J gene TRBJ1-3; 12 nucleotides agree with TRBD1. V lost 5 bases and J lost 3; bases outside the gene matches: 5. The CDR3 consists of 16 residues. CDR1 is MNHEY and CDR2 is SMNVEV in the germline V gene (reference sequence). This CDR3 reads CASSPGQGAYGNTIYF. The CDR3 DNA is TGTGCCAGCAGTCCGGGACAGGGGGCATATGGAAACACCATATATTTT.

This clone has a single count. The DNA for the CDR3 is TGTGCCAGCAGTGAGTGGAGTTATAGCAATCAGCCCCAGCATTTT. Its translation is CASSEWSYSNQPQHF. The chain carries TRBV6-1 and TRBJ1-5, with D unresolved. The germline V gene encodes CDR1 MNHNS and CDR2 SASEGT. V lost 3 bases to trimming and J lost 0 bases, with 9 bases between them. This CDR3 spans 15 amino acids.

This sequence joins TRBV7-9 and TRBJ2-3, with 9 bases identical to TRBD2. Trimming removed 4 bases from V and 0 bases from J; junction bases left unmatched: 2. The CDR3 contains 15 residues. From germline, CDR1 is SEHNR and CDR2 FQNEAQ (reference sequence). Here the CDR3 DNA reads TGTGCCAGCAGCTCTAGCGGGATCAGCACAGATACGCAGTATTTT. Its protein is CASSSSGISTDTQYF.

This chain joins TRBV10-3 and TRBJ2-6, with D maybe TRBD2 (7 bases). The CDR3 consists of 15 residues. From germline, CDR1 is ENHRY and CDR2 SYGVKD. V shed 10 bases and J shed 4 bases, with 17 bases lying between them. CDR3 DNA sequence: TGTGCCACATGGGCGGGGGCGAAGGGGGCCAACGTCCTGACTTTC. It is translated as CATWAGAKGANVLTF.

The rearrangement links TRBV6-6 to TRBJ2-6; D remains ambiguous. CDR1 is MNHNY, CDR2 SVGAGI, per germline (reference sequence). V dropped 0 bases and J dropped 1 base, with 4 bases sitting between them. This CDR3 has 15 amino acids. CDR3 loop: CASSYSESGANVLTF. In DNA, the CDR3 is TGTGCCAGCAGTTACTCAGAATCTGGGGCCAACGTCCTGACTTTC.

This chain uses TRBV4-2 with TRBJ2-7; the D gene is possibly TRBD1 (6 bases). V dropped 0 bases and J dropped 6 bases, with 18 bases sitting between them. Germline values: CDR1 LGHNA, CDR2 YNFKEQ. This CDR3 contains 16 residues. CDR3 residues: CASSQDLRTVIGEQYF. The DNA of the CDR3 is TGTGCCAGCAGCCAAGATTTGAGGACAGTTATTGGCGAGCAGTACTTC.

This chain links TRBV30 with TRBJ2-7; the match to TRBD1 covers 8 bases. The J segment lost 5 bases and the V segment lost 0 bases, leaving 3 bases of the junction unmatched. The V gene's germline CDR1 is GTSNPN and CDR2 SVGIG (reference sequence). CDR3 size: 13 residues. The CDR3 loop reads CAWSVSRGHEQYF. CDR3 DNA sequence: TGTGCCTGGAGTGTTTCCAGGGGGCACGAGCAGTACTTC.

This clone was observed once. V usage is TRBV4-3 and J usage is TRBJ2-3, with D unresolved. Germline V lookup: CDR1 LGHNA, CDR2 YSLEER. This CDR3 is 16 amino acids long. The V end lost 1 base, the J end lost 3 bases, and 14 bases lay between the germline ends. In DNA form, the CDR3 reads TGCGCCAGCAGCCAAGCAAAGGGCAGGATTACAGATACGCAGTATTTT. Residues: CASSQAKGRITDTQYF.

This clone was counted only a few times. The rearrangement uses TRBV11-2 and TRBJ2-5, with D possibly being TRBD1 (6 bases). Trimming removed 1 base from V and 4 bases from J, with 19 bases in between. There are 17 residues in the CDR3. The germline V gene encodes CDR1 SGHAT and CDR2 FQNNGV. CDR3 coding DNA: TGTGCCAGCAGCTTAGCAGGGGTGCCGGGATGGGGAGAGACCCAGTACTTC. It encodes CASSLAGVPGWGETQYF.

The rearrangement uses TRBV6-5 and TRBJ2-1; D is perhaps TRBD1 or TRBD2 (5 bases each). The CDR3 runs to 15 residues. Germline values: CDR1 MNHEY, CDR2 SVGAGI. V shed 4 bases and J shed 9 bases, with 19 bases lying between them. CDR3: CASSFRRGPGGEQFF. The DNA of the CDR3 is TGTGCCAGCAGTTTCCGTAGGGGCCCCGGAGGTGAGCAGTTCTTC.

The chain joins TRBV6-4 to TRBJ2-1, with 9 bases lining up with TRBD2. Germline V CDR1 and CDR2: MRHNA, SNTAGT. Trimming cost V 3 bases and J 1 base; bases outside gene matches: 7. The CDR3 is 17 amino acids. This CDR3 reads CASSDFGGGDSYNEQFF. The CDR3 DNA reads TGTGCCAGCAGTGATTTTGGCGGGGGGGATTCCTACAATGAGCAGTTCTTC.

The chain has TRBV28 and TRBJ2-2; 8 bases are a match to TRBD1. Unmatched junction bases numbered 6, after V lost 6 bases and J lost 6 bases. Germline V gene lookup returns CDR1 MDHEN and CDR2 SYDVKM. The CDR3 loop spans 14 amino acids. The CDR3 DNA follows: TGTGCCAGCAGCTCATCGACAGGGGCCGGGGAGCTGTTTTTT. This sequence encodes CASSSSTGAGELFF.